Each of the 19 T cell receptor beta chains below was sequenced from the same sample in a study of graft-versus-host responses after intestinal transplantation. The protocol was immunoSEQ multiplex PCR, while the TCRdb copy is restricted to in-frame clones and leaves out a portion. The sample includes fewer than 90,000 clones, about 94% of them seen just once. No antigen has been assigned to these receptors. This material consisted of unstimulated CD4+ T cells sorted from spleen or lymph node cells, taken before transplant. Receptors originate from a human donor who was the organ donor for an intestinal transplant.

The chain joins TRBV5-4 to TRBJ1-2, with D possibly TRBD1 on 6 matching bases. Germline lookup yields CDR1 SGHNT and CDR2 YYREEE (reference sequence). V shed 0 bases and J shed 3 bases, with 9 bases lying between them. This CDR3 is 14 amino acids long. CDR3 nucleotide sequence: TGTGCCAGCAGCTTGGATCCAGGGGACTATGGCTACACCTTC. This gives the protein CASSLDPGDYGYTF.

The chain links TRBV19 to TRBJ1-5; D gene ambiguous. From germline, CDR1 is LNHDA and CDR2 SQIVND (reference sequence). The V end was cut by 2 bases, the J end by 7 bases, with 6 bases between. The CDR3 consists of 12 residues. CDR3 sequence reads: CASSIKGQPQHF. The CDR3 nucleotides are TGTGCCAGTAGTATAAAGGGCCAGCCCCAGCATTTT.

The genes are TRBV6-6 and TRBJ1-5, with D possibly matching TRBD1 (5 bases). The germline V and J ends were trimmed by 2 bases and 1 base, with 9 bases remaining between them. This CDR3 contains 15 residues. CDR1 MNHNY and CDR2 SVGAGI come from the germline V gene (reference sequence). CDR3 DNA sequence: TGTGCCAGCAGTTACCTACGGGGGAGCAATCAGCCCCAGCATTTT. It is translated as CASSYLRGSNQPQHF.

V is TRBV9 and J is TRBJ1-1; no definite D call. CDR1 is SGDLS and CDR2 is YYNGEE in the germline V gene. The ends were cut back, 1 base at V and 1 base at J, with 8 bases in the middle. The CDR3 loop spans 14 amino acids. CDR3 amino acids: CASSVLGQNTEAFF. DNA of the CDR3: TGTGCCAGCAGCGTATTAGGGCAGAACACTGAAGCTTTCTTT.

This clone was recorded only once. The CDR3 loop is CASSVGPGHGEQYF. Here the CDR3 DNA reads TGTGCCAGCAGCGTAGGCCCAGGGCACGGCGAGCAGTACTTC. This chain uses TRBV9 with TRBJ2-7, with D perhaps TRBD1 (5 bases). Germline lookup yields CDR1 SGDLS and CDR2 YYNGEE. The CDR3 has 14 residues. Trimming removed 0 bases at V and 6 bases at J, with 13 bases between.

The chain joins TRBV13 to TRBJ2-7; TRBD1 might be the D (6 bases). The CDR3 contains 14 residues. The germline gives CDR1 PRHDT, CDR2 FYEKMQ (reference sequence). V lost 4 bases, J lost 3 bases, and 13 bases lay in between. The CDR3 region has the DNA TGTGCCAGCAGCTCCGACAGGTGGGACTACGAGCAGTACTTC. This encodes CASSSDRWDYEQYF.

The chain combines TRBV7-9 with TRBJ2-7, with TRBD1 matching 7 bases. The length of the CDR3 is 12 residues. Losses at the gene ends were 3 bases for V and 7 bases for J; bases not matched to a gene: 3. Germline V gene lookup returns CDR1 SEHNR and CDR2 FQNEAQ (reference sequence). The CDR3 DNA follows: TGTGCCAGCAGCTTCACAGGGGTAGAGCAGTACTTC. Translation: CASSFTGVEQYF.

V is TRBV18 and J is TRBJ1-6; TRBD1 agrees at 7 bases. J was trimmed by 10 bases and V by 3 bases; bases with no gene match: 9. Germline CDR1 reads KGHSH; CDR2 reads LQKENI. The CDR3 extends over 15 amino acids. CDR3 sequence: CASSPKTGMESPLHF. The CDR3 coding sequence is TGTGCCAGCTCACCGAAGACAGGGATGGAATCACCCCTCCACTTT.

This chain connects TRBV7-8 to TRBJ2-7; D not certain. Trimming stripped 0 bases from V and 5 bases from J, with 2 bases between. The CDR3 spans 11 residues. The V gene's germline CDR1 is SGHVS and CDR2 FQNEAQ. The CDR3 DNA sequence: TGTGCCAGCAGCTTAGCGGACGAGCAGTACTTC. Translating it yields CASSLADEQYF.

This chain uses TRBV6-1 with TRBJ2-5; TRBD2 agrees at 10 bases. Germline CDR1 MNHNS, CDR2 SASEGT. Trimming removed 3 bases from V and 4 bases from J; junction bases left unmatched: 2. The CDR3 loop spans 14 amino acids. The CDR3 DNA is TGTGCCAGCAGTGACGGGACTAGCGTAGAGACCCAGTACTTC. Encoded protein: CASSDGTSVETQYF.

This sequence joins TRBV7-2 and TRBJ2-7; 9 bases line up with TRBD1. V was pared by 6 bases and J by 4 bases, with 7 bases of the junction left unmatched. The CDR3 contains 14 residues. Per germline, CDR1 SGHTA and CDR2 FQGNSA. CDR3 loop: CASRVTGGGYEQYF. The CDR3 DNA sequence: TGTGCCAGCAGGGTGACAGGGGGAGGGTACGAGCAGTACTTC.

This clone was seen only once. This chain links TRBV4-1 with TRBJ2-7, with TRBD1 matching over 7 bases. This CDR3 has 15 amino acids. Germline values: CDR1 MGHRA, CDR2 YSYEKL. The V and J ends lost 4 bases and 2 bases, in that order; junction bases with no gene match: 8. The CDR3 protein is CASSPLMGQPYEQYF. CDR3 coding DNA: TGCGCCAGCAGCCCATTGATGGGACAGCCCTACGAGCAGTACTTC.

The rearrangement uses TRBV10-3 and TRBJ2-2, with D possibly matching TRBD1 (6 bases). CDR1 ENHRY and CDR2 SYGVKD come from the germline V gene. V lost 5 bases and J 5 bases, leaving 9 bases between the germline ends. The CDR3 consists of 13 residues. The CDR3 DNA is TGTGCCATCAGTACAGGGCAAACCGGGGAGCTGTTTTTT. Translated, it gives CAISTGQTGELFF.

The chain couples TRBV5-1 to TRBJ1-2, with D perhaps matching TRBD1 (6 bases). Germline CDR1 and CDR2: SGHRS and YFSETQ. CDR3 size: 12 residues. The V and J ends lost 0 bases and 7 bases respectively, with 7 bases between them. CDR3 coding DNA: TGCGCCAGCAGCTTGGACAGGGTTGGCTACACCTTC. It encodes CASSLDRVGYTF. Variable domain in full (rest from reference TRBV5-1 and TRBJ1-2): KAGVTQTPRYLIKTRGQQVTLSCSPISGHRSVSWYQQTPGQGLQFLFEYFSETQRNKGNFPGRFSGRQFSNSRSEMNVSTLELGDSALYLCASSLDRVGYTFGSGTRLTVV.

The J gene is TRBJ2-7, the V gene TRBV4-1; D gene ambiguous. CDR3 length equals 14 residues. Germline lookup yields CDR1 MGHRA and CDR2 YSYEKL. The ends were cut back, 2 bases at V and 0 bases at J, with 8 bases in the middle. In nucleotides, the CDR3 is TGCGCCAGCAGCCAATCTAGGTACTCCTACGAGCAGTACTTC. It translates to CASSQSRYSYEQYF.

V gene TRBV5-5 combines with J gene TRBJ1-5; 8 bases match TRBD1. V was pared by 4 bases and J by 4 bases, with 10 bases of the junction left unmatched. The V gene's germline CDR1 is SGHKS and CDR2 YYEKEE (reference sequence). The CDR3 length is 16 residues. CDR3 sequence (DNA): TGTGCCAGCAGCCCCGGGACAGGTGGGACGAATCAGCCCCAGCATTTT. Its translation: CASSPGTGGTNQPQHF.

The chain carries TRBV7-3 and TRBJ1-1; D gene unclear. The germline V gene has CDR1 SGHTA and CDR2 FQGTGA. The CDR3 length is 15 residues. Trimming shortened V by 6 bases and J by 4 bases, and 18 bases separated the two germline ends. CDR3 sequence: CASSQDGLVSTEAFF. The CDR3 region has the DNA TGTGCCAGCAGTCAGGACGGACTCGTAAGCACTGAAGCTTTCTTT.

This chain connects TRBV18 to TRBJ1-2; D uncertain. The CDR3 runs 17 residues. CDR1 is KGHSH and CDR2 is LQKENI in the germline V gene. Trimming cost V 3 bases and J 0 bases, with 17 bases left between them. In nucleotides, the CDR3 is TGTGCCAGCTCACCTTTCCTGAGCGCGGAGACTAACTATGGCTACACCTTC. Its protein is CASSPFLSAETNYGYTF.

J is TRBJ1-5 and V is TRBV2; TRBD1 matches at 8 bases. The CDR3 covers 16 residues. Germline lookup yields CDR1 SNHLY and CDR2 FYNNEI. Germline trimming cut 7 bases from V and 6 bases from J; bases unmatched to any gene: 14. The CDR3 loop is CASTIGQGGLSQPQHF. The CDR3 bases are TGTGCCAGCACCATCGGACAGGGAGGACTGAGTCAGCCCCAGCATTTT.